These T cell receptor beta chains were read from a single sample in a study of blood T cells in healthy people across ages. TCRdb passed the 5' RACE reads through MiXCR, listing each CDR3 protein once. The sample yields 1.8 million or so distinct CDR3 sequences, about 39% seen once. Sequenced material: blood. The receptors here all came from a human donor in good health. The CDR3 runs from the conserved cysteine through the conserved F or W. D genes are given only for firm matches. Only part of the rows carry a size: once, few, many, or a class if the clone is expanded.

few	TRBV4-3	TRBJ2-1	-	CASSQDIGSYNEQFF	TGTGCCAGCAGCCAAGACATCGGGTCCTACAATGAGCAGTTCTTC
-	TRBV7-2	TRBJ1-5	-	CASSLRGVGGRVQPQHF	TGTGCCAGCAGCCTTAGGGGTGTTGGGGGGAGAGTCCAGCCCCAGCATTTT
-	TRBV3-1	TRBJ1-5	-	CASSQDVGGSQPQHF	TGTGCCAGCAGCCAAGATGTAGGGGGTTCACAGCCCCAGCATTTT
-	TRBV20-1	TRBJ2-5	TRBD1	CSARAFTGDQETQYF	TGCAGTGCTAGAGCTTTCACAGGGGATCAAGAGACCCAGTACTTC
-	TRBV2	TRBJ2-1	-	CASRVRGGYNEQFF	TGTGCCAGCAGAGTAAGGGGGGGCTACAATGAGCAGTTCTTC
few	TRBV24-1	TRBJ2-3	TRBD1	CATSDLTGQDYTDTQYF	TGTGCCACCAGTGATTTGACGGGACAGGACTACACAGATACGCAGTATTTT
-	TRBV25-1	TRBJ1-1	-	CASSEFFARGGDTEAFF	TGTGCCAGCAGTGAATTCTTTGCCAGGGGAGGCGACACTGAAGCTTTCTTT
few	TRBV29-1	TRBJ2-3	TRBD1	CSVELDRGTDTQYF	TGCAGCGTTGAATTGGACAGGGGGACAGATACGCAGTATTTT
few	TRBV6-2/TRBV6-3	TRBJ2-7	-	CASTTLLSYEQYF	TGTGCCAGCACCACTCTTTTATCCTACGAGCAGTACTTC
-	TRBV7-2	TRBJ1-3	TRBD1	CASTGTVGNTIYF	TGTGCCAGCACCGGGACAGTGGGAAACACCATATATTTT
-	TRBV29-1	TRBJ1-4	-	CSVRLQWADGKLFF	TGCAGCGTGAGGCTCCAGTGGGCGGATGGGAAACTGTTTTTT
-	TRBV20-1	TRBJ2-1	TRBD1	CSAKDRVGNEQFF	TGCAGTGCTAAAGACAGGGTTGGCAATGAGCAGTTCTTC
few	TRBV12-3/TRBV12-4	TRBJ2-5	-	CASSLEGRGAPQETQYF	TGTGCCAGCAGTTTAGAAGGACGGGGGGCACCTCAAGAGACCCAGTACTTC
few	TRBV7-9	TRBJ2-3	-	CASSFGPPRGPADTQYF	TGTGCCAGCAGCTTTGGCCCGCCGAGAGGCCCCGCAGATACGCAGTATTTT
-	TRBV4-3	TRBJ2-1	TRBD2	CASSPRLAGVPNEQFF	TGCGCCAGCAGCCCGAGGCTAGCGGGGGTACCTAATGAGCAGTTCTTC
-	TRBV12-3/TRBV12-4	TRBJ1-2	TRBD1	CASSSTGWTDGYTF	TGTGCCAGCAGTTCGACAGGGTGGACCGATGGCTACACCTTC
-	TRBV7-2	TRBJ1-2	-	CASGIARTNYGYTF	TGTGCCAGCGGCATAGCACGGACTAACTATGGCTACACCTTC
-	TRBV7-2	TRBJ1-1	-	CASSLDMGTPTEAFF	TGTGCCAGCAGCTTAGATATGGGGACCCCGACTGAAGCTTTCTTT
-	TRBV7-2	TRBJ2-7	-	CTSSFSLETYEQYF	TGTACCAGCAGCTTCAGCTTGGAAACCTACGAGCAGTACTTC
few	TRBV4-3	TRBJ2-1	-	CASSRALYLGESYNEQFF	TGCGCCAGCAGCCGCGCGTTATATCTAGGGGAATCCTACAATGAGCAGTTCTTC
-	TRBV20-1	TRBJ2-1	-	CSASRFSGSYNEQFF	TGCAGTGCTAGTAGGTTCTCGGGCTCCTACAATGAGCAGTTCTTC
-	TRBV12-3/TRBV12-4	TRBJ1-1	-	CASSATTGTEAFF	TGTGCCAGCAGCGCAACCACCGGGACAGAAGCTTTCTTT
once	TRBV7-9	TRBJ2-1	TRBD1	CASSLDRVSFYEQFF	TGTGCCAGCAGTCTCGACAGGGTCTCTTTTTATGAGCAGTTCTTC
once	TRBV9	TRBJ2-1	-	CASSVLDYEQFF	TGTGCCAGCAGCGTACTTGACTATGAGCAGTTCTTC
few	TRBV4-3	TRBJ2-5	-	CASSRLSASGETQYF	TGCGCCAGCAGCCGGCTTAGTGCATCAGGGGAGACCCAGTACTTC
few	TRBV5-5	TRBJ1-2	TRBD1	CASSLLDRGPNYGYTF	TGTGCCAGCAGCTTGTTGGACAGGGGGCCGAACTATGGCTACACCTTC
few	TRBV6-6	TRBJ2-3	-	CASSPDISSTDTQYF	TGTGCCAGCAGCCCCGACATCTCTAGCACAGATACGCAGTATTTT
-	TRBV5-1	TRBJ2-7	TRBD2	CASQSQRGAYEQYF	TGCGCCAGCCAAAGCCAACGGGGGGCCTACGAGCAGTACTTC
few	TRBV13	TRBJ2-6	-	CASSLVGRMFSGANVLTF	TGTGCCAGCAGCTTAGTGGGCAGGATGTTCTCTGGGGCCAACGTCCTGACTTTC
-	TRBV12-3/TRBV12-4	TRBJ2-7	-	CASSFTSSYEQYF	TGTGCCAGCAGTTTCACGAGCTCCTACGAGCAGTACTTC
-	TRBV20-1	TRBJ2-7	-	CSATGGLSSYEQYF	TGCAGTGCTACGGGGGGCCTGAGCTCCTACGAGCAGTACTTC
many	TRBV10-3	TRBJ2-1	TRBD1	CAIKDRNNEQFF	TGTGCCATCAAGGACAGGAACAATGAGCAGTTCTTC
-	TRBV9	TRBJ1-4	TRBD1	CASSRTDRWDEKLFF	TGTGCCAGCAGCCGCACGGACAGGTGGGATGAAAAACTGTTTTTT
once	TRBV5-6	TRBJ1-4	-	CASSPGQSNNEKLFF	TGTGCCAGCAGCCCCGGACAGTCTAATAATGAAAAACTGTTTTTT
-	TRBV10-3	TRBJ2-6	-	CAISDQSGANVLTF	TGTGCCATCAGTGATCAGTCTGGGGCCAACGTCCTGACTTTC
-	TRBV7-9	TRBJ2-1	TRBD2	CASSLTSGVSYRQFF	TGTGCCAGCAGCTTGACTAGCGGGGTTAGTTATCGGCAGTTCTTC
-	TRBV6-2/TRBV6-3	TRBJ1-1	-	CASSYGRSEAFF	TGTGCCAGCAGTTACGGACGGTCTGAAGCTTTCTTT
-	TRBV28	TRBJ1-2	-	CASSPPHRDYGYTF	TGTGCCAGCAGTCCCCCCCACAGGGACTATGGCTACACCTTC
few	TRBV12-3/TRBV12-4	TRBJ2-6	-	CASSRGWAGIGPGANVLTF	TGTGCCAGCAGTAGAGGGTGGGCAGGGATTGGTCCTGGGGCCAACGTCCTGACTTTC
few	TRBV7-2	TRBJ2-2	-	CASTPPGGRRDTGELFF	TGTGCCAGCACCCCGCCCGGCGGCCGGAGGGACACCGGGGAGCTGTTTTTT
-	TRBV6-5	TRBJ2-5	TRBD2	CASSYGGGRRETQYF	TGTGCCAGCAGCTATGGCGGGGGAAGGAGGGAGACCCAGTACTTC
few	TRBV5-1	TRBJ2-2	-	CASSLVYLGALNTGELFF	TGCGCCAGCAGCTTGGTATACCTCGGGGCCTTGAACACCGGGGAGCTGTTTTTT
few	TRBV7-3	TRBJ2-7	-	CASSRSRSSYEQYF	TGTGCCAGCAGCCGATCACGCAGCTCCTACGAGCAGTACTTC
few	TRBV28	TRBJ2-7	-	CASSGQRASEQYF	TGTGCCAGCAGTGGGCAGCGAGCCTCCGAGCAGTACTTC
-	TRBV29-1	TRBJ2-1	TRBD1	CSVGQGALNEQFF	TGCAGCGTTGGGCAGGGGGCTTTGAATGAGCAGTTCTTC